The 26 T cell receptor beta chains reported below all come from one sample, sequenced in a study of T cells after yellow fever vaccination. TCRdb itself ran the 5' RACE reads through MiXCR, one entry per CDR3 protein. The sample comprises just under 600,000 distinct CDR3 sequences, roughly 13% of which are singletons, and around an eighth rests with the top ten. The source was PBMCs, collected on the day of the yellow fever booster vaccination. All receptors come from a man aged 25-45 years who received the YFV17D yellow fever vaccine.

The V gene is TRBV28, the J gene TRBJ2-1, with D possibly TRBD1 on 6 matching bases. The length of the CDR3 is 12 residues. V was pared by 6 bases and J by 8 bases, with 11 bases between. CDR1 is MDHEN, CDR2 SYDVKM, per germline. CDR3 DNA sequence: TGTGCCAGCAGCAACAGGGTCTATGAGCAGTTCTTC. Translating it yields CASSNRVYEQFF.

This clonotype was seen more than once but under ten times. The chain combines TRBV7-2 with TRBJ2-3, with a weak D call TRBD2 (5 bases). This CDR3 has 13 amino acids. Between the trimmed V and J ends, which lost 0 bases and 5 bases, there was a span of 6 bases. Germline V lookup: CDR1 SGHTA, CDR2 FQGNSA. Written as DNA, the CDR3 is TGTGCCAGCAGCTTAGCGAGGGAAGATACGCAGTATTTT. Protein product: CASSLAREDTQYF.

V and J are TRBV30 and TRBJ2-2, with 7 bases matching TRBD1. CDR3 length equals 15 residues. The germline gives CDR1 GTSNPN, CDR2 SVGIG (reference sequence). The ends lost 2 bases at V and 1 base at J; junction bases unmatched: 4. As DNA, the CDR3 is TGTGCCTGGAGTACCGGGACAGTGAACACCGGGGAGCTGTTTTTT. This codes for CAWSTGTVNTGELFF.

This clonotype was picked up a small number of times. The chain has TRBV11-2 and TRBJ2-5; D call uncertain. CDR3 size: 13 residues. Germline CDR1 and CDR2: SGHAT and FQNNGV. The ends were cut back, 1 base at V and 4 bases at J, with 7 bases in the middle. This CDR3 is CASSLGPIETQYF. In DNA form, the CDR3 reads TGTGCCAGCAGCTTAGGCCCAATAGAGACCCAGTACTTC.

The CDR3 coding sequence is TGTGCCAGCAAAAAGGAAGGGTCCTCCTACGAGCAGTACTTC. Translating gives CASKKEGSSYEQYF. This chain joins TRBV6-1 and TRBJ2-7; D gene uncertain. This CDR3 spans 14 amino acids. Between the trimmed V and J ends, which lost 7 bases and 0 bases, there was a span of 13 bases. Per the germline V gene, CDR1 is MNHNS and CDR2 is SASEGT.

The CDR3: CASSVGSGSGRFDEQYF. CDR3 sequence (DNA): TGTGCCAGCAGCGTAGGCAGCGGTAGCGGGAGATTCGACGAGCAGTACTTC. The V and J genes are TRBV9 and TRBJ2-7; 9 bases map to TRBD2. CDR1 and CDR2 from the germline V gene are SGDLS and YYNGEE. V trimming: 0 bases; J trimming: 5 bases; junction bases outside the gene matches: 12. The CDR3 totals 17 residues.

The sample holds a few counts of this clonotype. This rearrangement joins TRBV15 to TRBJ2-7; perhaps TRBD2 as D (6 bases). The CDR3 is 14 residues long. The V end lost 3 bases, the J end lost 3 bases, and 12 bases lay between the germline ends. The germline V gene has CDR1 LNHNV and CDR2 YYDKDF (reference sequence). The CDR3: CATSREGLSYEQYF. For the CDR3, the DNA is TGTGCCACCAGCAGGGAGGGACTTAGCTACGAGCAGTACTTC.

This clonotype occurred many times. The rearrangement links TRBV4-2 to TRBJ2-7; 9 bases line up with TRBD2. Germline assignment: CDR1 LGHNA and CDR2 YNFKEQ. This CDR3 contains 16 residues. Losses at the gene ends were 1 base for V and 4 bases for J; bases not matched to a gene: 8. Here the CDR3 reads CASSQGGGLASYEQYF. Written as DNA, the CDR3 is TGTGCCAGCAGCCAAGGGGGGGGACTAGCTTCGTACGAGCAGTACTTC.

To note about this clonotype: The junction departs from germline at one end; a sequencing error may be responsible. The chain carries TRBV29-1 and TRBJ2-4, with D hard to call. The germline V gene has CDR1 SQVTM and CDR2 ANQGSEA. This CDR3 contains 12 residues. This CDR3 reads CSVSSATNIQYF. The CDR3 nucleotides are TGCAGCGTTTCTAGTGCCACAAACATTCAGTACTTC. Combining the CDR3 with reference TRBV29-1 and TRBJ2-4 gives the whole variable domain SAVISQKPSRDICQRGTSLTIQCQVDSQVTMMFWYRQQPGQSLTLIATANQGSEATYESGFVIDKFPISRPNLTFSTLTVSNMSPEDSSIYLCSVSSATNIQYFGAGTRLSVL.

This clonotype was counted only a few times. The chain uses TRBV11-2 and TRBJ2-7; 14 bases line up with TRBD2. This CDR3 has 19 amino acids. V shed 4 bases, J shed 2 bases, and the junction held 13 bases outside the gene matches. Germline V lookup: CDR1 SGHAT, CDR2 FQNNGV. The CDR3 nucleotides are TGTGCCAGCAGCTGGCGCCCCGGACTAGCGGGAGGACCTACCTACGAGCAGTACTTC. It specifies CASSWRPGLAGGPTYEQYF.

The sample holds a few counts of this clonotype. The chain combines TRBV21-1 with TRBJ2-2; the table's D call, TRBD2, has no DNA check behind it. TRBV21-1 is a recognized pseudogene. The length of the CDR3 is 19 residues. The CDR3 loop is CASSPRWSSGMVLTGELFF. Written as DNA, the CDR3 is TGTGCCAGCAGCCCAAGGTGGTCTAGCGGGATGGTTCTGACCGGGGAGCTGTTTTTT.

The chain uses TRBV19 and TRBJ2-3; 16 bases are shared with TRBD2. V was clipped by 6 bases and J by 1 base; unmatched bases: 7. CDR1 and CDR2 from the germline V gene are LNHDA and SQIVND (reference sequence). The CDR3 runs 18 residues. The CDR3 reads CASSPGLAGGIGTDTQYF. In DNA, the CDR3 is TGTGCCAGTAGCCCGGGACTAGCGGGAGGGATCGGCACAGATACGCAGTATTTT.

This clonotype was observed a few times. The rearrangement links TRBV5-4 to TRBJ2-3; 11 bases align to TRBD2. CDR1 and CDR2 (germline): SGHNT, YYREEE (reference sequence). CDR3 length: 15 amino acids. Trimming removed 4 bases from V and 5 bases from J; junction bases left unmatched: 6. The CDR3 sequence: CASSKTSGVGDTQYF. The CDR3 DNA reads TGTGCCAGCAGCAAGACTAGCGGGGTGGGAGATACGCAGTATTTT.

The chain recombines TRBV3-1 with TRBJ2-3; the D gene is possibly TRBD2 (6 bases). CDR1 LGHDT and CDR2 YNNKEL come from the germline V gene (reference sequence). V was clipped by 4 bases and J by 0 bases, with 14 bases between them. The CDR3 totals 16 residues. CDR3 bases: TGTGCCAGCAGCCGCCCCTACCGGGGGAGCACAGATACGCAGTATTTT. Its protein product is CASSRPYRGSTDTQYF.

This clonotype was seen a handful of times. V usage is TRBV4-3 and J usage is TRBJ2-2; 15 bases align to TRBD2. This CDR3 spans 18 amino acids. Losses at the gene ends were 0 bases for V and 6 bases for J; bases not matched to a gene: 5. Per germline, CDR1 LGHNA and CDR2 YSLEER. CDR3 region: CASSQDLRTSGRAGELFF. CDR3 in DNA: TGCGCCAGCAGCCAAGATTTGCGGACTAGCGGGAGGGCCGGGGAGCTGTTTTTT.

The CDR3 loop is CASSLFSVSRRETQYF. CDR3 coding DNA: TGTGCCAGCAGCTTATTTAGTGTTAGTCGCAGGGAGACCCAGTACTTC. The chain recombines TRBV7-9 with TRBJ2-5; D call uncertain. This CDR3 has 16 amino acids. V lost 2 bases, J lost 5 bases, and 18 bases lay in between. The germline V gene has CDR1 SEHNR and CDR2 FQNEAQ (reference sequence).

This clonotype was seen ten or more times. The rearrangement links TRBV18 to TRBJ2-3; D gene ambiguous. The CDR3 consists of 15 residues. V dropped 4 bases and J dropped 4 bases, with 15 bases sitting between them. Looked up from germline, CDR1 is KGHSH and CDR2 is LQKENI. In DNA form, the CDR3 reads TGTGCCAGCTCACGGCTAAGGGCTTCTTCAGATACGCAGTATTTT. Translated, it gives CASSRLRASSDTQYF. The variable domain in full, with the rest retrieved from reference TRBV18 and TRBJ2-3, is NAGVMQNPRHLVRRRGQEARLRCSPMKGHSHVYWYRQLPEEGLKFMVYLQKENIIDESGMPKERFSAEFPKEGPSILRIQQVVRGDSAAYFCASSRLRASSDTQYFGPGTRLTVL.

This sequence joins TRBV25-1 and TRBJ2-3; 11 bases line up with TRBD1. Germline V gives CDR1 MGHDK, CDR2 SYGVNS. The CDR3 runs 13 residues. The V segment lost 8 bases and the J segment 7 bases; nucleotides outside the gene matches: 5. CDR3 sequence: CASRGQGGNTQYF. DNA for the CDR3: TGTGCCAGCCGGGGACAGGGGGGAAATACGCAGTATTTT.

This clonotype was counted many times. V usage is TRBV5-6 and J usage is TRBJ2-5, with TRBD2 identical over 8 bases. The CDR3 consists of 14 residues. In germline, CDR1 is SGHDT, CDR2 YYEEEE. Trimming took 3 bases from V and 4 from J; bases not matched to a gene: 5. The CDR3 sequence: CASSSAGGRETQYF. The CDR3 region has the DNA TGTGCCAGCAGCTCGGCGGGGGGCAGAGAGACCCAGTACTTC.

The CDR3 sequence: CASYPFRGSGELFF. The CDR3 DNA reads as TGTGCCAGCTACCCTTTCAGGGGAAGCGGGGAGCTGTTTTTT. The gene calls are TRBV18 and TRBJ2-2; TRBD1 is a possible D gene (6 bases). The CDR3 has 14 residues. The V and J ends lost 7 bases and 7 bases respectively, with 16 bases between them. The germline V gene encodes CDR1 KGHSH and CDR2 LQKENI. The whole variable domain, filled in from reference TRBV18 and TRBJ2-2, reads NAGVMQNPRHLVRRRGQEARLRCSPMKGHSHVYWYRQLPEEGLKFMVYLQKENIIDESGMPKERFSAEFPKEGPSILRIQQVVRGDSAAYFCASYPFRGSGELFFGEGSRLTVL.

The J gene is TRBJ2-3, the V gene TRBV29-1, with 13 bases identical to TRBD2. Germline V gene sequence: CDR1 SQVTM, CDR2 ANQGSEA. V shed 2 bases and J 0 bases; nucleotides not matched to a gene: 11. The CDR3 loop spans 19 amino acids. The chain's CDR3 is CSVESGQGLAGLSTDTQYF. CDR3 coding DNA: TGCAGCGTTGAATCGGGACAGGGACTAGCGGGGTTAAGCACAGATACGCAGTATTTT.

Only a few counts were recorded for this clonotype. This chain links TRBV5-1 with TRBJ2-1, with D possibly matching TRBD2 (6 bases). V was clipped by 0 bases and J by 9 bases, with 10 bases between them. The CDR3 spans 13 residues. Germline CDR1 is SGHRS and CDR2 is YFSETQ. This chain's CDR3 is CASSLAIGGEQFF. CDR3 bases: TGCGCCAGCAGCTTGGCCATCGGGGGTGAGCAGTTCTTC.

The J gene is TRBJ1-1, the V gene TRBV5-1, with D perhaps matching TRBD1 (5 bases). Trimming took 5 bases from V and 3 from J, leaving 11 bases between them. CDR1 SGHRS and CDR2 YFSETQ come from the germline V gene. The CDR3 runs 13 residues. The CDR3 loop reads CASSSGMDTEAFF. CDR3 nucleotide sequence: TGCGCCAGCAGTTCAGGGATGGACACTGAAGCTTTCTTT.

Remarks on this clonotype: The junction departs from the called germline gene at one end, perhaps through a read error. The CDR3 DNA reads TGTGCCAGGAGCCCCAGCCCGGGACTAGCGGGAGAACAAGAGACCCAGTACTTC. Encoded protein: CARSPSPGLAGEQETQYF. The rearrangement links TRBV4-2 to TRBJ2-5, with TRBD2 identical over 14 bases. The CDR3 is 18 amino acids. Germline V CDR1 and CDR2: LGHNA, YNFKEQ.

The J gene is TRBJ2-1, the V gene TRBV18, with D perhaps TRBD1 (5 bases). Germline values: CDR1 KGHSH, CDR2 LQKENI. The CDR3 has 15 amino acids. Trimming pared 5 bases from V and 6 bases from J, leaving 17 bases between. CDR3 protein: CASSSIIDSLNEQFF. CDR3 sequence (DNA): TGTGCCAGCTCATCCATTATAGACAGCCTCAATGAGCAGTTCTTC. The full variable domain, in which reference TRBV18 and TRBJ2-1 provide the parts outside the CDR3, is NAGVMQNPRHLVRRRGQEARLRCSPMKGHSHVYWYRQLPEEGLKFMVYLQKENIIDESGMPKERFSAEFPKEGPSILRIQQVVRGDSAAYFCASSSIIDSLNEQFFGPGTRLTVL.

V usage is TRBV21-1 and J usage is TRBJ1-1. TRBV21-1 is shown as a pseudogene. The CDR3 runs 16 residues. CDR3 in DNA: TGTGCCAGCAGCAAAGGCGCGGGGAGGTTGAGTACTGAAGCTTTCTTT. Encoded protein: CASSKGAGRLSTEAFF.